These T cell receptor beta chains were read from a single sample in a study of blood T cell repertoires in COVID-19. The method was immunoSEQ multiplex PCR; TCRdb's version includes in-frame clones alone and lacks a portion of them. This table holds about 140,000 clones, around 90% found once. The sequenced sample was peripheral blood. These receptors originate from a man in his 70s with acute or convalescent COVID-19. Each CDR3 is given without its conserved first and last residue. The D gene is left open where the match is weak.

ATSDRTLHNSPLH	NA	TRBV24-1	TRBJ1-6
ASSYGRGGTQY	TRBD2	TRBV6-5	TRBJ2-5
ASSPGQGRTDTQY	TRBD1	TRBV19	TRBJ2-3
ASSYWTGGDEQY	TRBD1	TRBV6-6	TRBJ2-7
ASSGASGTTSTDTQY	TRBD2	TRBV10-1	TRBJ2-3
ASSTQGRLTDTQY	NA	TRBV5-4	TRBJ2-3
ASSRDILAKNIQY	NA	TRBV7-2	TRBJ2-4
ASIPRDRVTEAF	TRBD1	TRBV19	TRBJ1-1
ASSLGASDASDTQY	NA	TRBV7-6	TRBJ2-3
AISEFSGGLFAEAF	TRBD1	TRBV10-3	TRBJ1-1
ATSRDLGSYDTQY	NA	TRBV15	TRBJ2-3
ASSPRSLGGEQF	NA	TRBV11-1	TRBJ2-1
ASTLGQGPANTQY	TRBD1	TRBV2	TRBJ2-3
ASSRRDKSSYNEQF	NA	TRBV13	TRBJ2-1
ASSLASEGVSPQH	NA	TRBV5-5	TRBJ1-5
AWSGGRTGTYEQY	NA	TRBV30	TRBJ2-7
ASSLSRNTGELF	NA	TRBV11-2	TRBJ2-2
ASSPDRTASLSGYT	NA	TRBV6-2/TRBV6-3	TRBJ1-2
ASSERTSFEGNIQY	TRBD2	TRBV2	TRBJ2-4
ATSDWPNYEQY	NA	TRBV24-1	TRBJ2-7
ASSLDRNTGELF	NA	TRBV7-8	TRBJ2-2
ASSEQGLSNQPQH	NA	TRBV2	TRBJ1-5
ASSEEGQGNGYT	TRBD1	TRBV6-1	TRBJ1-2
ASSAHPERQETQY	NA	TRBV11-2	TRBJ2-5
ASSLVSTGSVEQY	NA	TRBV28	TRBJ2-7
ASSQDYRNSPLH	NA	TRBV3-1/TRBV3-2	TRBJ1-6
ASSPQGDGEQY	TRBD1	TRBV5-1	TRBJ2-7
AFDRAFSGNTIY	TRBD1	TRBV30	TRBJ1-3
AWSGSWGMMDEQY	NA	TRBV30	TRBJ2-7
ASSQRAGTSDTDTQY	TRBD2	TRBV4-1	TRBJ2-3
ASSELGQGSNTGELF	TRBD1	TRBV10-2	TRBJ2-2
ASSWGGRPDTQY	TRBD2	TRBV7-3	TRBJ2-3
ASSQDGTGYNEQF	TRBD1	TRBV3-1/TRBV3-2	TRBJ2-1
ARIDRRPYEQY	NA	TRBV7-3	TRBJ2-7
AISGALSGGTEAF	NA	TRBV10-3	TRBJ1-1
ASSPFGGGGGSYEQY	NA	TRBV5-1	TRBJ2-7
ASSIDLGLQETQY	NA	TRBV19	TRBJ2-5
ASSLIGRGEQY	NA	TRBV7-3	TRBJ2-7
ATGLGTGDYEQY	NA	TRBV15	TRBJ2-7
ASSLDPGGNYNEQF	TRBD2	TRBV11-2	TRBJ2-1
ASARELLDTQY	NA	TRBV12-5	TRBJ2-3
ASSYSTGVREKLF	TRBD1	TRBV6-5	TRBJ1-4
ASSLGAGDTIY	NA	TRBV7-9	TRBJ1-3
ASSPNGAGGYNEQF	TRBD1	TRBV11-2	TRBJ2-1
ASSIFNRAGELF	NA	TRBV19	TRBJ2-2
ASSPQGSSETQY	NA	TRBV7-9	TRBJ2-5
ASSEQGAKGYT	TRBD1	TRBV6-1	TRBJ1-2
ASLRQGPADTQY	TRBD1	TRBV18	TRBJ2-3
ASSRLDSGNTIY	NA	TRBV5-6	TRBJ1-3
ARGVGKNTEAF	NA	TRBV2	TRBJ1-1
ASDQGGRNSPLH	NA	TRBV19	TRBJ1-6
TSSHDGGSSYNEQF	NA	TRBV1	TRBJ2-1
ASSERWNTEAF	NA	TRBV2	TRBJ1-1
ASRPGTGGFEETQY	TRBD1	TRBV6-6	TRBJ2-5
ASSPHGQGVGEAF	TRBD1	TRBV28	TRBJ1-1
ASSRQGYGYT	TRBD1	TRBV19	TRBJ1-2
ASRPGQGSYNEQF	TRBD1	TRBV19	TRBJ2-1
ASSLALSQPQH	NA	TRBV7-2	TRBJ1-5
SVSGQQFYGYT	TRBD1	TRBV29-1	TRBJ1-2
ASSLGEGVPFYGYT	NA	TRBV7-2	TRBJ1-2